This T cell receptor beta chain was sequenced during a study of a mutant IDH1 vaccine in newly diagnosed glioma. Overall study: Before enrollment, the patients had been treated with radiotherapy alone, temozolomide alone, or both together. Most of them had received both. Whole-study findings and limits: Pseudoprogression seemed unrelated to changes in top peripheral T cell clonotypes.

As to this clone: The antigen remains undetermined.

Sequencing was performed with immunoSEQ multiplex PCR; in TCRdb, only in-frame clones are kept and a portion is missing. The sample has roughly 40,000 clones; roughly 80% are singletons. Time point described: week 35, safety follow-up. Vaccine doses each comprised 300 ug of mutant IDH1 20-mer peptide, with topical imiquimod. Patients in the study were vaccinated eight times, receiving shots in weeks 1, 3, 5, 7, 11, 15, 19 and 23. The donors' diagnosis was new WHO grade 3 or 4 astrocytoma that was IDH1-mutant and ATRX-lost. The V end lost 9 bases, the J end lost 1 base, and 19 bases lay between the germline ends. CDR1 and CDR2 from the germline V gene are LNHDA and SQIVND (reference sequence). This CDR3 comprises 16 residues.

The chain couples TRBV19 to TRBJ1-3; D is undetermined. The sequencing here drew on PBMCs, taken from a glioma patient whose treatment included an IDH1 peptide vaccine. This receptor was obtained from a woman aged 45-65 years with glioma. The CDR3 protein is CASTMGWGFSGNTIYF. CDR3 DNA: TGTGCCAGCACCATGGGTTGGGGATTTTCTGGAAACACCATATATTTT.